The 23 T cell receptor beta chains below were found in one sample sequenced in a study of blood T cells in healthy people across ages. Alongside a J-beta primer mix, a sample-barcoded 5' primer served in a second PCR lasting about 7 to 12 cycles. Each CDR3 protein is one row after TCRdb ran MiXCR on the 5' RACE reads. The sample lists roughly 700,000 distinct CDR3 sequences; around 32% were seen once. Input material: blood. The receptors were gathered from a woman aged 80 or older in good health.

DNA of the CDR3: TGTGCCAGCAGTCATACAGGGGTCTCTAACTATGGCTACACCTTC. Translation: CASSHTGVSNYGYTF. The V gene is TRBV7-9, the J gene TRBJ1-2; TRBD1 agrees at 7 bases. The V gene's germline CDR1 is SEHNR and CDR2 FQNEAQ (reference sequence). J lost 0 bases, V lost 6 bases, and 7 bases had no gene match. The CDR3 extends over 15 amino acids.

CDR3 in amino acids: CASSLGRRPYNEQFF. As DNA, the CDR3 is TGTGCCAGCAGCTTAGGGAGGAGACCCTACAATGAGCAGTTCTTC. The genes are TRBV7-9 and TRBJ2-1, with D tentatively TRBD2 (5 bases). Per the germline V gene, CDR1 is SEHNR and CDR2 is FQNEAQ (reference sequence). This CDR3 spans 15 amino acids. V was shortened by 1 base and J by 2 bases, with 9 bases between the two germline ends.

The CDR3 DNA reads TGTGCCTGTTTATCGGGGGGGACTGAAGCTTTCTTT. Amino acids: CACLSGGTEAFF. J is TRBJ1-1 and V is TRBV12-3 or TRBV12-4; possible D gene TRBD1, 5 bases. The CDR3 has 12 residues. Trimming removed 11 bases at V and 5 bases at J, with 15 bases between.

This clonotype showed up many times. The chain is built from TRBV20-1 and TRBJ2-1; D possibly corresponds to TRBD2 (5 bases). CDR3 length equals 15 residues. Trimming cost V 1 base and J 1 base, with 11 bases left between them. CDR1 and CDR2 from the germline V gene are DFQATT and SNEGSKA (reference sequence). The CDR3 sequence: CSARARAASYNEQFF. For the CDR3, the DNA is TGCAGTGCTAGAGCGCGAGCGGCATCCTACAATGAGCAGTTCTTC.

This clonotype showed up many times. The chain is built from TRBV7-9 and TRBJ2-7, with D possibly being TRBD1 (6 bases). The CDR3 loop spans 11 amino acids. Trimming left V 7 bases short and J 7 bases short, with 11 bases between. From germline, CDR1 is SEHNR and CDR2 FQNEAQ (reference sequence). DNA for the CDR3: TGTGCCAGCAAAACAGGGTTTGAGCAGTACTTC. Residues: CASKTGFEQYF. Using reference TRBV7-9 and TRBJ2-7 for the parts outside the CDR3, the full variable domain is DTGVSQNPRHKITKRGQNVTFRCDPISEHNRLYWYRQTLGQGPEFLTYFQNEAQLEKSRLLSDRFSAERPKGSFSTLEIQRTEQGDSAMYLCASKTGFEQYFGPGTRLTVT.

This sequence joins TRBV6-6 and TRBJ1-2; D is ambiguous. The CDR3 has 13 residues. Germline V CDR1 and CDR2: MNHNY, SVGAGI (reference sequence). The V and J ends lost 3 bases and 8 bases respectively, with 13 bases between them. The CDR3 nucleotides read TGTGCCAGCAGTTATCCTGGGTTCAAAGGCTACACCTTC. It yields the protein CASSYPGFKGYTF.

This clonotype was picked up many times. Written as DNA, the CDR3 is TGCGCCAGCAGCTTGGCCCAGGGAGGATCCACTGAAGCTTTCTTT. This codes for CASSLAQGGSTEAFF. The chain uses TRBV5-1 and TRBJ1-1, with D tentatively TRBD1 (5 bases). CDR1 is SGHRS and CDR2 is YFSETQ in the germline V gene. Trimming left V 0 bases short and J 4 bases short, with 13 bases between. This CDR3 has 15 residues.

The V call is TRBV5-1, the J call TRBJ1-1; tentative D call: TRBD1 (6 bases). Trimming pared 0 bases from V and 5 bases from J, leaving 23 bases between. Germline V gene lookup returns CDR1 SGHRS and CDR2 YFSETQ. The CDR3 contains 18 residues. CDR3 loop: CASSLGLSGGGFRTEAFF. The CDR3 DNA reads as TGCGCCAGCAGCTTGGGTCTTAGCGGAGGGGGTTTTCGGACTGAAGCTTTCTTT.

This clonotype was seen a few times. A much larger clone is a single base away; this may be a read error. The DNA for the CDR3 is TGCGCCAGCACCTTGGTGGGACTAGGATACGAGCAGTACTTC. This sequence encodes CASTLVGLGYEQYF. V is TRBV5-1 and J is TRBJ2-7, with TRBD2 identical over 8 bases. Germline V gene sequence: CDR1 SGHRS, CDR2 YFSETQ. The CDR3 is made up of 14 amino acids. Based on the CDR3 plus reference TRBV5-1 and TRBJ2-7, the full variable domain is KAGVTQTPRYLIKTRGQQVTLSCSPISGHRSVSWYQQTPGQGLQFLFEYFSETQRNKGNFPGRFSGRQFSNSRSEMNVSTLELGDSALYLCASTLVGLGYEQYFGPGTRLTVT.

Concerning this clonotype: Germline is not matched at one junction end, which may reflect a read error. V gene TRBV5-1 combines with J gene TRBJ2-7, with D perhaps given as TRBD1 or TRBD2 (5 bases each). This CDR3 contains 15 residues. CDR1 and CDR2 (germline): SGHRS, YFSETQ. The DNA for the CDR3 is TGCACCAGCAGCTTGTTTGGGGGTGTCGACTACGAGCAGTACTTC. Its translation: CTSSLFGGVDYEQYF.

The chain carries TRBV6-2 or TRBV6-3 and TRBJ1-1, with D maybe TRBD1 (5 bases). Germline assignment: CDR1 MNHEY and CDR2 SVGEGT. V dropped 4 bases and J dropped 1 base, with 16 bases sitting between them. The CDR3 has 16 residues. The DNA of the CDR3 is TGTGCCAGCAGTTCGTACCCCCCAGGACAGAACACTGAAGCTTTCTTT. This codes for CASSSYPPGQNTEAFF.

This clonotype was seen at least ten times. The chain is built from TRBV7-2 and TRBJ2-1, with 7 positions matching TRBD1. The CDR3 totals 16 residues. Per germline, CDR1 SGHTA and CDR2 FQGNSA. V shed 3 bases and J 2 bases; nucleotides not matched to a gene: 7. CDR3: CASSLTTGAPYNEQFF. The CDR3 DNA follows: TGTGCCAGCAGCTTGACCACAGGGGCCCCCTACAATGAGCAGTTCTTC.

There are a few counts of this clonotype. The chain has TRBV7-9 and TRBJ2-2; 7 bases line up with TRBD1. Germline values: CDR1 SEHNR, CDR2 FQNEAQ (reference sequence). This CDR3 is 16 amino acids long. J lost 6 bases, V lost 4 bases, and 11 bases had no gene match. The CDR3 sequence is CASSSLGQSTAGELFF. The CDR3, as DNA: TGTGCCAGCAGCTCCTTGGGACAGTCCACGGCCGGGGAGCTGTTTTTT.

This clonotype has only a few counts. V is TRBV4-2 and J is TRBJ2-1; TRBD2 agrees at 10 bases. This CDR3 comprises 19 residues. Losses at the gene ends were 3 bases for V and 9 bases for J; bases not matched to a gene: 20. Per germline, CDR1 LGHNA and CDR2 YNFKEQ. The CDR3 bases are TGTGCCAGCAGCCATGGTCAAAGCGGGGGGGGTATTTCCGGCGGTGAGCAGTTCTTC. Amino acid sequence: CASSHGQSGGGISGGEQFF.

The rearrangement joins TRBV18 to TRBJ2-5; D is unresolved. The J call may be wrong; the DNA end is better matched by TRBJ2-1. Looked up from germline, CDR1 is KGHSH and CDR2 is LQKENI. This CDR3 spans 12 amino acids. The chain's CDR3 is CASSPNQETQFF. CDR3 nucleotide sequence: TGTGCCAGCTCACCAAACCAAGAGACCCAGTTCTTC.

This clonotype was picked up many times. The chain joins TRBV5-5 to TRBJ1-2, with TRBD1 identical over 9 bases. V shed 4 bases and J 8 bases; nucleotides not matched to a gene: 9. The CDR3 has 14 residues. Germline V gives CDR1 SGHKS, CDR2 YYEKEE (reference sequence). CDR3 nucleotide sequence: TGTGCCAGCAGCCTCCGGGACAGGGAGGTCGGCTACACCTTC. Translating it yields CASSLRDREVGYTF.

Regarding this clonotype: An end of the junction does not agree with germline; a read error may underlie this. The chain carries TRBV5-6 and TRBJ1-5; the D gene is possibly TRBD1 (5 bases). The CDR3 is 15 amino acids. Germline V gives CDR1 SGHDT, CDR2 YYEEEE. The CDR3 sequence: CANSLSGPSNQPQHF. For the CDR3, the DNA is TGTGCCAACAGCTTGTCGGGGCCTAGCAATCAGCCCCAGCATTTT.

A note on this clonotype: A much larger clone lies one base from this, so it may be a read error. This chain uses TRBV4-3 with TRBJ2-1; no firm D call. The J call may be mistaken, given a closer DNA end match to TRBJ2-7. Per germline, CDR1 LGHNA and CDR2 YSLEER. The CDR3 is made up of 15 amino acids. The CDR3 loop is CASSQGLRSYNEQYF. The CDR3 nucleotides read TGCGCCAGCAGCCAGGGGTTGAGGTCCTACAATGAGCAGTACTTC.

This clonotype has only one observation. This CDR3 reads CASSPGPIYEQFF. The CDR3 DNA follows: TGTGCCAGCAGTCCGGGACCGATCTATGAGCAGTTCTTC. The chain has TRBV25-1 and TRBJ2-1, with D possibly called TRBD1 or TRBD2 (5 bases each). V lost 5 bases to trimming and J lost 8 bases, with 13 bases between them. CDR1 and CDR2 from the germline V gene are MGHDK and SYGVNS. This CDR3 region has 13 residues. The whole variable domain, remainder taken from reference TRBV25-1 and TRBJ2-1, is EADIYQTPRYLVIGTGKKITLECSQTMGHDKMYWYQQDPGMELHLIHYSYGVNSTEKGDLSSESTVSRIRTEHFPLTLESARPSHTSQYLCASSPGPIYEQFFGPGTRLTVL.

This sequence joins TRBV2 and TRBJ1-2, with unresolved D. The CDR3 sequence is 13 residues long. Trimming removed 5 bases from V and 4 bases from J, with 11 bases in between. CDR1 and CDR2 from the germline V gene are SNHLY and FYNNEI. The CDR3 sequence: CASSHDKTYGYTF. As DNA, the CDR3 is TGTGCCAGCAGTCACGACAAAACCTATGGCTACACCTTC.

Ten or more counts support this clonotype. The genes are TRBV20-1 and TRBJ2-5, with 7 bases matching TRBD2. This CDR3 has 12 residues. Germline-derived CDR1 and CDR2 are DFQATT and SNEGSKA (reference sequence). Unmatched junction bases numbered 4, after V lost 8 bases and J lost 1 base. The DNA of the CDR3 is TGCAGTAGCGGGGAAACCCAAGAGACCCAGTACTTC. Amino acids: CSSGETQETQYF.

This clonotype was counted a few times. CDR3 nucleotide sequence: TGTGCCAGCAGCCAAGAAGGTAACACCGATGGCTACACCTTC. Its translation is CASSQEGNTDGYTF. The chain employs TRBV3-1 and TRBJ1-2; D uncertain. There are 14 residues in the CDR3. Germline CDR1 is LGHDT and CDR2 is YNNKEL (reference sequence). V was pared by 0 bases and J by 6 bases, with 11 bases between.

This clonotype has at least ten counts. The chain carries TRBV20-1 and TRBJ2-1; 10 bases agree with TRBD2. The CDR3 consists of 13 residues. Germline V gene lookup returns CDR1 DFQATT and CDR2 SNEGSKA (reference sequence). J lost 4 bases, V lost 6 bases, and 3 bases had no gene match. CDR3 nucleotide sequence: TGCAGTGCCCCGGGACTAGCGTACAATGAGCAGTTCTTC. It encodes CSAPGLAYNEQFF.